The next 10 T cell receptor beta chains were all read from a single sample in a study of Ad26.COV2.S vaccination and SARS-CoV-2 variants. Profiled with immunoSEQ multiplex PCR; TCRdb holds only in-frame clones, not every one. The table records more than 150,000 clones, roughly 89% of them present only once. The source was peripheral blood, collected after recovery from COVID-19. These receptors were taken from a human donor who had recovered from COVID-19.

The chain links TRBV6-5 to TRBJ1-5; no reliable D call. From germline, CDR1 is MNHEY and CDR2 SVGAGI. This CDR3 comprises 13 residues. Deletions cut 6 bases from V and 3 bases from J, with 9 bases between. In nucleotides, the CDR3 is TGTGCCAGCAGACTAGTATACAATCAGCCCCAGCATTTT. Translation gives CASRLVYNQPQHF.

The genes are TRBV5-1 and TRBJ2-1, with 8 nucleotides matching TRBD1. The V segment lost 4 bases and the J segment 0 bases; nucleotides outside the gene matches: 3. This CDR3 comprises 15 residues. The germline V gene encodes CDR1 SGHRS and CDR2 YFSETQ. The CDR3 loop reads CASSQGASSYNEQFF. The CDR3 nucleotides are TGCGCCAGCAGCCAGGGGGCCAGCTCCTACAATGAGCAGTTCTTC.

This clone was observed a single time. The genes are TRBV7-6 and TRBJ2-5; TRBD2 matches at 7 bases. V shed 0 bases, J shed 4 bases, and the junction held 5 bases outside the gene matches. The germline V gene has CDR1 SGHVS and CDR2 FNYEAQ. This CDR3 region has 15 residues. The CDR3: CASSLAGGQSETQYF. The CDR3, as DNA: TGTGCCAGCAGCTTAGCGGGAGGGCAATCAGAGACCCAGTACTTC.

This clone showed up just a few times. V usage is TRBV5-1 and J usage is TRBJ2-7; D gene uncertain. The CDR3 is 14 amino acids. In germline, CDR1 is SGHRS, CDR2 YFSETQ. Deletions cut 2 bases from V and 2 bases from J, with 11 bases between. In DNA, the CDR3 is TGCGCCAGCAGCTTCCGGAGCGCGACCTACGAGCAGTACTTC. This sequence encodes CASSFRSATYEQYF.

The chain couples TRBV5-5 to TRBJ2-5; maybe TRBD2 (7 bases). The CDR3 sequence is 15 residues long. Germline V gene data show CDR1 as SGHKS and CDR2 as YYEKEE (reference sequence). V was trimmed by 4 bases and J by 5 bases, leaving 18 bases between them. CDR3: CASSPNWGGRETQYF. CDR3 DNA sequence: TGTGCCAGCAGCCCAAATTGGGGGGGCAGGGAGACCCAGTACTTC.

This sequence joins TRBV6-1 and TRBJ2-2; no firm D call. V lost 3 bases and J 0 bases, leaving 5 bases between the germline ends. Germline lookup yields CDR1 MNHNS and CDR2 SASEGT. CDR3 size: 14 residues. The CDR3 region has the DNA TGTGCCAGCAGTGACACTTCGAACACCGGGGAGCTGTTTTTT. Protein: CASSDTSNTGELFF.

The chain uses TRBV24-1 and TRBJ2-7, with 7 bases matching TRBD1. J gave up 2 bases and V 9 bases, and 6 bases lay outside the gene matches. The germline V gene encodes CDR1 KGHDR and CDR2 SFDVKD. The CDR3 length is 13 residues. In DNA, the CDR3 is TGTGCCACCTTACAGGGGAAGGCCTACGAGCAGTACTTC. Translation: CATLQGKAYEQYF.

The gene calls are TRBV2 and TRBJ1-1; D might be TRBD1 (6 bases). Trimming took off 4 bases at V and 5 bases at J, with 17 bases between the two ends. Germline values: CDR1 SNHLY, CDR2 FYNNEI. This CDR3 spans 15 amino acids. The CDR3 loop is CASSADPQGGTEAFF. The CDR3 DNA reads as TGTGCCAGCAGTGCCGACCCACAGGGTGGAACTGAAGCTTTCTTT.

The CDR3 DNA sequence: TGCGCCAGCAGCCAAGATCTGACTTTTGGAGATACGCAGTATTTT. This sequence encodes CASSQDLTFGDTQYF. J is TRBJ2-3 and V is TRBV4-1, with D unclear. Germline loops: CDR1 MGHRA, CDR2 YSYEKL. This CDR3 has 15 residues. V shed 0 bases and J shed 5 bases, with 12 bases lying between them.

This clone was seen a handful of times. V usage is TRBV6-5 and J usage is TRBJ2-3, with 9 positions matching TRBD2. The CDR3 contains 16 residues. Trimming at V came to 4 bases and at J to 2 bases, leaving 7 bases not matched to a gene. Germline CDR1 MNHEY, CDR2 SVGAGI. The CDR3 sequence is CASSSLAGINTDTQYF. The DNA for the CDR3 is TGTGCCAGCAGTTCTCTAGCGGGGATAAACACAGATACGCAGTATTTT.